Presented here are 19 T cell receptor beta chains from one specimen sequenced in a study of T-cell reconstitution after alpha-beta-depleted transplantation in children. Preparing the TCRbeta library involved the use of unique molecular identifiers. TCRdb redid the calling of the PCR reads with MiXCR, one entry per CDR3 protein. The table includes 220,000 or so distinct CDR3 sequences, around 7.8% detected once. Here the sequenced sample was PBMCs, mostly from graft donor cells, taken 180 days after TCRalphabeta/CD19-depleted stem cell transplant. The receptors stem from a male patient between 5 and 17 years old who had a stem cell transplant for acute lymphoblastic leukemia, so the T cells may come from the graft donor.

This clonotype was counted many times. This rearrangement joins TRBV6-2 or TRBV6-3 to TRBJ1-1; D perhaps matches TRBD1 (6 bases). The V end lost 8 bases, the J end lost 10 bases, and 17 bases lay between the germline ends. The V gene's germline CDR1 is MNHEY and CDR2 SVGEGT. The CDR3 covers 12 residues. In nucleotides, the CDR3 is TGTGCCAGCCAACAGGGCCCGGGGGGAGCTTTCTTT. Encoded protein: CASQQGPGGAFF.

This clonotype showed up many times. This chain uses TRBV7-3 with TRBJ2-1; 11 bases align to TRBD2. V trimming: 4 bases; J trimming: 5 bases; junction bases outside the gene matches: 4. Germline V CDR1 and CDR2: SGHTA, FQGTGA. This CDR3 contains 15 residues. The chain's CDR3 is CASSSRLAGHNEQFF. The CDR3 DNA is TGTGCCAGCAGCTCCCGACTAGCGGGGCACAATGAGCAGTTCTTC.

This clonotype was counted at least ten times. The CDR3 DNA reads as TGTGCCAGCAGCCAAGATACGGGGGGGCGCGGGAATGAGCAGTTCTTC. Translation gives CASSQDTGGRGNEQFF. This rearrangement joins TRBV4-2 to TRBJ2-1; 8 positions agree with TRBD2. The ends lost 0 bases at V and 7 bases at J; junction bases unmatched: 8. Germline CDR1 reads LGHNA; CDR2 reads YNFKEQ. The CDR3 consists of 16 residues.

This clonotype was seen repeatedly, ten times or more. This rearrangement joins TRBV7-2 to TRBJ2-7; 8 nucleotides match TRBD1. Unmatched junction bases numbered 3, after V lost 3 bases and J lost 2 bases. CDR1 is SGHTA and CDR2 is FQGNSA in the germline V gene. The CDR3 spans 14 residues. In DNA form, the CDR3 reads TGTGCCAGCAGCTTTTACAGGGGGGCCTACGAGCAGTACTTC. This translates into CASSFYRGAYEQYF.

This clonotype showed up many times. The chain combines TRBV28 with TRBJ1-2; 7 bases agree with TRBD1. The germline V gene encodes CDR1 MDHEN and CDR2 SYDVKM. The CDR3 covers 15 residues. V shed 3 bases and J 3 bases; nucleotides not matched to a gene: 7. CDR3 in DNA: TGTGCCAGCAGTTTCGCCCACAGGGGAGACTATGGCTACACCTTC. It yields the protein CASSFAHRGDYGYTF.

This clonotype was recorded at least ten times. The chain employs TRBV12-3 or TRBV12-4 and TRBJ2-1; D remains unclear. The V gene lost 3 bases and the J gene lost 9 bases, with 6 bases spanning the gap. The CDR3 loop spans 11 amino acids. The CDR3 DNA reads as TGTGCCAGCAGTTTTGCCGGTGAGCAGTTCTTC. This codes for CASSFAGEQFF.

Ten or more counts support this clonotype. This chain connects TRBV12-3 or TRBV12-4 to TRBJ1-6, with a possible D match to TRBD1 (6 bases). Trimming shortened V by 3 bases and J by 4 bases, and 16 bases separated the two germline ends. The CDR3 length is 17 residues. The CDR3 loop is CASSFGGGAPYNSPLHF. CDR3 sequence (DNA): TGTGCCAGCAGTTTTGGAGGGGGGGCACCGTATAATTCACCCCTCCACTTT.

The chain carries TRBV5-5 and TRBJ1-5; no clear D gene. CDR1 and CDR2 (germline): SGHKS, YYEKEE (reference sequence). The V gene lost 7 bases and the J gene lost 9 bases, with 20 bases spanning the gap. The CDR3 length is 14 residues. The CDR3 loop is CASGVAWGEAPQHF. CDR3 bases: TGTGCCAGCGGGGTAGCCTGGGGAGAAGCGCCCCAGCATTTT.

This chain connects TRBV18 to TRBJ2-1; 12 bases map to TRBD2. The V and J ends lost 7 bases and 7 bases, in that order; junction bases with no gene match: 5. The CDR3 covers 14 residues. Germline-derived CDR1 and CDR2 are KGHSH and LQKENI. This CDR3 is CASCSSGGANEQFF. For the CDR3, the DNA is TGTGCCAGCTGTTCTAGCGGGGGGGCGAATGAGCAGTTCTTC.

In this sample, this clonotype turned up many times. The chain is built from TRBV6-5 and TRBJ2-3, with no clear D. The V gene's germline CDR1 is MNHEY and CDR2 SVGAGI. V gave up 0 bases and J gave up 2 bases, with 9 bases separating them. There are 15 residues in the CDR3. In DNA, the CDR3 is TGTGCCAGCAGTTACTCGTGGGCCTCCACAGATACGCAGTATTTT. Translating it yields CASSYSWASTDTQYF.

This clonotype was counted ten times or more. V is TRBV7-6 and J is TRBJ2-1; tentatively, D is TRBD1 (6 bases). The CDR3 has 13 amino acids. Germline V gene data show CDR1 as SGHVS and CDR2 as FNYEAQ. Between the trimmed V and J ends, which lost 4 bases and 9 bases, there was a span of 13 bases. CDR3: CASSSGAGIEQFF. The CDR3, as DNA: TGTGCCAGCAGCTCAGGGGCTGGAATTGAGCAGTTCTTC. The full variable domain, its missing parts supplied by reference TRBV7-6 and TRBJ2-1, is GAGVSQSPRYKVTKRGQDVALRCDPISGHVSLYWYRQALGQGPEFLTYFNYEAQQDKSGLPNDRFSAERPEGSISTLTIQRTEQRDSAMYRCASSSGAGIEQFFGPGTRLTVL.

The chain has TRBV7-8 and TRBJ1-1; D is perhaps TRBD1 (5 bases). The CDR3 loop spans 15 amino acids. Germline V gene lookup returns CDR1 SGHVS and CDR2 FQNEAQ. Trimming pared 5 bases from V and 0 bases from J, leaving 13 bases between. The chain's CDR3 is CASSGIGGMNTEAFF. The CDR3, as DNA: TGTGCCAGCAGCGGCATCGGGGGGATGAACACTGAAGCTTTCTTT.

Comment on this clonotype: Since a much larger clone is just one base distant, this may be a read error. The gene calls are TRBV6-2 or TRBV6-3 and TRBJ2-5; 12 nucleotides match TRBD2. Germline CDR1 reads MNHEY; CDR2 reads SVGEGT. The CDR3 has 16 amino acids. This CDR3 is CASCYSASGGAETQYF. The CDR3 DNA follows: TGTGCCAGCTGTTACTCGGCTAGCGGGGGGGCAGAGACCCAGTACTTC.

This clonotype was seen at least ten times. The chain employs TRBV20-1 and TRBJ2-7, with 9 bases fitting TRBD2. The V and J ends lost 6 bases and 6 bases, in that order; junction bases with no gene match: 9. Germline V gene sequence: CDR1 DFQATT, CDR2 SNEGSKA (reference sequence). The CDR3 covers 13 residues. The chain's CDR3 is CSAQRTSVSEQYF. The DNA of the CDR3 is TGCAGTGCCCAGAGGACTAGCGTTTCCGAGCAGTACTTC.

A few counts support this clonotype. This chain connects TRBV5-1 to TRBJ2-2; D remains unclear. Germline V gene lookup returns CDR1 SGHRS and CDR2 YFSETQ. Trimming pared 4 bases from V and 7 bases from J, leaving 14 bases between. The CDR3 sequence is 14 residues long. As DNA, the CDR3 is TGCGCCAGCAGCCTAGGTGGGATTGTCGGGGAGCTGTTTTTT. Translation: CASSLGGIVGELFF.

This chain uses TRBV11-1 with TRBJ1-5; possible D gene TRBD1, 5 bases. Germline-derived CDR1 and CDR2 are SGHAT and FQDESV (reference sequence). CDR3 length equals 15 residues. Trimming shortened V by 4 bases and J by 6 bases, and 16 bases separated the two germline ends. The CDR3: CASSSAGALGQPQHF. CDR3 sequence (DNA): TGTGCCAGCAGCTCTGCCGGGGCCCTTGGTCAGCCCCAGCATTTT.

This clonotype was seen repeatedly, ten times or more. V gene TRBV28 combines with J gene TRBJ2-4, with 8 bases matching TRBD2. Germline lookup yields CDR1 MDHEN and CDR2 SYDVKM. Trimming at V came to 1 base and at J to 0 bases, leaving 14 bases not matched to a gene. The CDR3 consists of 20 residues. CDR3 loop: CASSLYTGGWQLLAKNIQYF. The CDR3 nucleotides read TGTGCCAGCAGTTTATACACGGGGGGGTGGCAGCTATTAGCCAAAAACATTCAGTACTTC.

Worth noting for this clonotype: With a much larger clone just one base away, this may be a read error. V is TRBV4-2 and J is TRBJ2-7; 7 bases line up with TRBD1. V lost 6 bases and J lost 0; bases outside the gene matches: 8. The CDR3 extends over 15 amino acids. Germline V gene sequence: CDR1 LGHNA, CDR2 YNFKEQ. The CDR3 loop reads CASSSGQLTSYEQYF. CDR3 nucleotide sequence: TGTGCCAGCAGTTCGGGACAGCTAACCTCCTACGAGCAGTACTTC.

The chain employs TRBV7-7 and TRBJ1-3; tentative D call: TRBD1 (6 bases). V lost 5 bases to trimming and J lost 4 bases, with 15 bases between them. Germline assignment: CDR1 SSHAT and CDR2 FNYEAQ (reference sequence). This CDR3 is 15 amino acids long. Here the CDR3 DNA reads TGTGCCAGCAGCCGAGGGGGGGCGAAAGGAAACACCATATATTTT. Amino acid sequence: CASSRGGAKGNTIYF.